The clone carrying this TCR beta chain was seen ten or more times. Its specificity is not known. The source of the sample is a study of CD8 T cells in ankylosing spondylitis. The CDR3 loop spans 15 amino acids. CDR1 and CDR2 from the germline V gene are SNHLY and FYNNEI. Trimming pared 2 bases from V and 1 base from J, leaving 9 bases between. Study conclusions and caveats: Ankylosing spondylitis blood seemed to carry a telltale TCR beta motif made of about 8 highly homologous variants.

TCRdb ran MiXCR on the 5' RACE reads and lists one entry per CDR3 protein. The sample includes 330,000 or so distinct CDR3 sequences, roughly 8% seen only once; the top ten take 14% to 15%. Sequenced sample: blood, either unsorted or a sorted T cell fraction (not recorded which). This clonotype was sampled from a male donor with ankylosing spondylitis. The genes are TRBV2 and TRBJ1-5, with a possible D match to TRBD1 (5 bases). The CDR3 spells CASSELRESNQPQHF. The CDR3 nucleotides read TGTGCCAGCAGTGAACTCAGGGAAAGCAATCAGCCCCAGCATTTT.